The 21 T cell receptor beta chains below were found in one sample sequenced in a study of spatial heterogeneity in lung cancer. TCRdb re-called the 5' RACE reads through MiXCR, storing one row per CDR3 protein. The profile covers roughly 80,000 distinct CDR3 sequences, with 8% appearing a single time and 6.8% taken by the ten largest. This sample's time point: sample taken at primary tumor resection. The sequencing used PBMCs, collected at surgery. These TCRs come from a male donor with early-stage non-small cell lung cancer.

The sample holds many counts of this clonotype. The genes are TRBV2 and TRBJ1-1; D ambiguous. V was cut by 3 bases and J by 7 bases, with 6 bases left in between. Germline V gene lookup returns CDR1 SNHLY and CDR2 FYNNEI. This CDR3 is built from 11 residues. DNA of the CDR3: TGTGCCAGCAGTGAGGAGGGTGAAGCTTTCTTT. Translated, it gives CASSEEGEAFF. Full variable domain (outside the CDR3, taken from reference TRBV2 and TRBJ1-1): EPEVTQTPSHQVTQMGQEVILRCVPISNHLYFYWYRQILGQKVEFLVSFYNNEISEKSEIFDDQFSVERPDGSNFTLKIRSTKLEDSAMYFCASSEEGEAFFGQGTRLTVV.

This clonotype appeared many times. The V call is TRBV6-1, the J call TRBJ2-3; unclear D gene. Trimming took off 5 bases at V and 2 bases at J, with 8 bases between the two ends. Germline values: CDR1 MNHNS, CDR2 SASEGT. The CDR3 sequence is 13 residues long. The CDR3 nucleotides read TGTGCCAGCAGTTGGGCTATCACAGATACGCAGTATTTT. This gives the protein CASSWAITDTQYF.

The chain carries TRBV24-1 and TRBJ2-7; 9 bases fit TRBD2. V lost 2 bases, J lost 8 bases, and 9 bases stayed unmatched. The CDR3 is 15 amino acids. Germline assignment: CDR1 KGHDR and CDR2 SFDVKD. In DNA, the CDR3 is TGTGCCACCAGTGATTCCCGAGCGAGCGGGAGGAAGCAGTACTTC. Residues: CATSDSRASGRKQYF.

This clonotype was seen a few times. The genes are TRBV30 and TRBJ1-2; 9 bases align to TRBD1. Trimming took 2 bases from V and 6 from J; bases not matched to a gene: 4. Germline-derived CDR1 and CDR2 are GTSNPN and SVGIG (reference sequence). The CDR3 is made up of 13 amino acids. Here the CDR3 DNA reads TGTGCCTGGAGTCGACAGGGGGTAGATGGCTACACCTTC. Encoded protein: CAWSRQGVDGYTF.

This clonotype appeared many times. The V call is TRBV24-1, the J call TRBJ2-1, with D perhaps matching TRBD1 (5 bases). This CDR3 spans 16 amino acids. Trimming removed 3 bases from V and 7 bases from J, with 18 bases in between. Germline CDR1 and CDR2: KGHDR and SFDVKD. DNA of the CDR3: TGTGCCACCAGTGATCTAAACCGACAGCGAAGAAATGAGCAGTTCTTC. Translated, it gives CATSDLNRQRRNEQFF.

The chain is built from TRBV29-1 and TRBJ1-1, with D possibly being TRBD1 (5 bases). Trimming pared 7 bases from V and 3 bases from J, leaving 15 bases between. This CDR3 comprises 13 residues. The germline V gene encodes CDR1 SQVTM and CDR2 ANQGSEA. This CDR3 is CSASWGIDTEAFF. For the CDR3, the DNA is TGCAGCGCGTCATGGGGGATAGACACTGAAGCTTTCTTT.

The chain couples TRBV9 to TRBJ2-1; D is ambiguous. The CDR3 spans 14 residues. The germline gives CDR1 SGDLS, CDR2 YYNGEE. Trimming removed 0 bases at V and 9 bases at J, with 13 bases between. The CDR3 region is CASSVEGGWGEQFF. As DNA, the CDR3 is TGTGCCAGCAGCGTAGAAGGCGGTTGGGGTGAGCAGTTCTTC.

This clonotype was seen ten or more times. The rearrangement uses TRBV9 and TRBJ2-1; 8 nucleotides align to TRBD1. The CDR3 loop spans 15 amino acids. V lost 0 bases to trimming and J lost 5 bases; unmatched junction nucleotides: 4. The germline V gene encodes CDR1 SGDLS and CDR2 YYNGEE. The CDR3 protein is CASSVEWTGNNEQFF. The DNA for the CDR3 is TGTGCCAGCAGCGTAGAATGGACAGGGAACAATGAGCAGTTCTTC.

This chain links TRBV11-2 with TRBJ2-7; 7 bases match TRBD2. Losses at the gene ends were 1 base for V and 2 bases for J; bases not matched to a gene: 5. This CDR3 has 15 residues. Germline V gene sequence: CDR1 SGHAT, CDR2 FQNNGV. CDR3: CASSLASSGPYEQYF. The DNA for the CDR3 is TGTGCCAGCAGCTTAGCGTCTAGCGGTCCCTACGAGCAGTACTTC.

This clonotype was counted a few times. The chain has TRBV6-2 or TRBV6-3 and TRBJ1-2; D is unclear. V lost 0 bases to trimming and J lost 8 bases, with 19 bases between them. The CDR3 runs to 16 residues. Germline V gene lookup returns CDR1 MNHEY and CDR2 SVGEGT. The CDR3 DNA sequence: TGTGCCAGCAGTTACTCGAATCCGGACCGGGCAGCCGGCTACACCTTC. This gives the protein CASSYSNPDRAAGYTF.

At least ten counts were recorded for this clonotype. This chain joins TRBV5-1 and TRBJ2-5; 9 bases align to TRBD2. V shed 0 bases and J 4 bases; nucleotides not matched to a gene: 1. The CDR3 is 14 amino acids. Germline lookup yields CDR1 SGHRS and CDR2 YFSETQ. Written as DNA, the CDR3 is TGCGCCAGCAGCTTGGAACTAGCGGGAGAGACCCAGTACTTC. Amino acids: CASSLELAGETQYF.

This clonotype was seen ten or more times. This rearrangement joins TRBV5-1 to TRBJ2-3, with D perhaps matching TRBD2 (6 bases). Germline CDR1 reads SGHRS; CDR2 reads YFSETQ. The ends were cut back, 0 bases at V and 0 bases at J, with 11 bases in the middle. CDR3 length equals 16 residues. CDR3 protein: CASSLVSGSSTDTQYF. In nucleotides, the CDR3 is TGCGCCAGCAGCTTGGTGAGCGGGTCTAGCACAGATACGCAGTATTTT.

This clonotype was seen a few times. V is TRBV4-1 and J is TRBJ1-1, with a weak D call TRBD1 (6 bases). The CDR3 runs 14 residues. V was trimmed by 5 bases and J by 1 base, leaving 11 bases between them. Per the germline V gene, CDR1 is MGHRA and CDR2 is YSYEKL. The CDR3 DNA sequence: TGCGCCAGCAGCTACCCACAGGGGAACACTGAAGCTTTCTTT. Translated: CASSYPQGNTEAFF.

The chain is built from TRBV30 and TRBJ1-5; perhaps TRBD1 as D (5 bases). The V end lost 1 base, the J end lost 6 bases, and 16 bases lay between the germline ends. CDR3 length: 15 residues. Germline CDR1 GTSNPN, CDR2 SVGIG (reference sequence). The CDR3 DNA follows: TGTGCCTGGAGTGCGGGGCAGCCCGTGATTCAGCCCCAGCATTTT. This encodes CAWSAGQPVIQPQHF.

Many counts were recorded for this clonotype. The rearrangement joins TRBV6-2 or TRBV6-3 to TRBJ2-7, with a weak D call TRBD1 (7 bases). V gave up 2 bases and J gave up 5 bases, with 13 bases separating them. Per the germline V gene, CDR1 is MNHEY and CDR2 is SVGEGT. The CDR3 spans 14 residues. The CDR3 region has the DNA TGTGCCAGCAGTTACGCGGGCAGGGGGGACGAGCAGTACTTC. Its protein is CASSYAGRGDEQYF.

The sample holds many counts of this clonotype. DNA for the CDR3: TGTGCCAGCAGCCCCCTCTCCGGGACAGCAAACCAGCATTTT. It translates to CASSPLSGTANQHF. V and J are TRBV11-2 and TRBJ1-5; 7 positions agree with TRBD1. Germline trimming cut 5 bases from V and 12 bases from J; bases unmatched to any gene: 13. The CDR3 covers 14 residues. Germline CDR1 SGHAT, CDR2 FQNNGV.

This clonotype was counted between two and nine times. The CDR3 region is CASREQGLNQPQHF. CDR3 in DNA: TGTGCCAGCAGAGAACAGGGGCTCAATCAGCCCCAGCATTTT. V and J are TRBV12-3 or TRBV12-4 and TRBJ1-5; 7 positions match TRBD1. Losses at the gene ends were 6 bases for V and 3 bases for J; bases not matched to a gene: 5. CDR3 length: 14 amino acids.

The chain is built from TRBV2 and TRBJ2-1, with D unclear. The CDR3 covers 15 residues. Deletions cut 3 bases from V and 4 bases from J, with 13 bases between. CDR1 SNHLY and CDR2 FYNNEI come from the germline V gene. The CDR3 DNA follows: TGTGCCAGCAGTGATCTGTTAGCCGTATACAATGAGCAGTTCTTC. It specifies CASSDLLAVYNEQFF.

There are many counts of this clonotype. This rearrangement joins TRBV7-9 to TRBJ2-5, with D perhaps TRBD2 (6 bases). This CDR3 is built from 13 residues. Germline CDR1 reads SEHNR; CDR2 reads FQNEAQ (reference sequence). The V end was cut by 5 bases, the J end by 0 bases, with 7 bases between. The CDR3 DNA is TGTGCCAGCAGCCGGGACTACCAAGAGACCCAGTACTTC. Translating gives CASSRDYQETQYF.

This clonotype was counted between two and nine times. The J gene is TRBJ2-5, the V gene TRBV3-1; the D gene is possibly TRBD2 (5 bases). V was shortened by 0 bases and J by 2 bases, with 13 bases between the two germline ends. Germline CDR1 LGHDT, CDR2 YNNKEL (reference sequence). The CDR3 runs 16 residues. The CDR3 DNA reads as TGTGCCAGCAGCCAAGATCTTATCGGGGTACAAGAGACCCAGTACTTC. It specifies CASSQDLIGVQETQYF.

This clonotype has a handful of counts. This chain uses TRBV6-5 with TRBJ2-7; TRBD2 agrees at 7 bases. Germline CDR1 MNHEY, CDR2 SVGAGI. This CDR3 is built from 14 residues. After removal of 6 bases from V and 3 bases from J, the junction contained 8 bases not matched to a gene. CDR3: CASSTGTTIYEQYF. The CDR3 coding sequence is TGTGCCAGCAGCACCGGGACTACTATCTACGAGCAGTACTTC.